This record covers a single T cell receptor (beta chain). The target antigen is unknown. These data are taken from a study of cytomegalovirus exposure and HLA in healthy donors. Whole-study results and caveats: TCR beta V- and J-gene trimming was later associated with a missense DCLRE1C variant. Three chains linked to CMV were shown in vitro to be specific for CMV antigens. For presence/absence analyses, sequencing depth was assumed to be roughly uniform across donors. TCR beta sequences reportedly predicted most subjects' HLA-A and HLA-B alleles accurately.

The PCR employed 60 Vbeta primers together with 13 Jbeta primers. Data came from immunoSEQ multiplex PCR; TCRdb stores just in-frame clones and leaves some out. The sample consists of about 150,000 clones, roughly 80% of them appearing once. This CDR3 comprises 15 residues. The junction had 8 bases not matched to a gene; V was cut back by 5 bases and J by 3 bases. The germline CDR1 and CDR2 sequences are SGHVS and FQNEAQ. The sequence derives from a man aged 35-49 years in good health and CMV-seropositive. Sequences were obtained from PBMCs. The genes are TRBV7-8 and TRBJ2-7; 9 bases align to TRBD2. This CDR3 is CASSPSGSGSYEQYF. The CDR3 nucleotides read TGTGCCAGCAGCCCCTCCGGTAGCGGGAGCTACGAGCAGTACTTC.